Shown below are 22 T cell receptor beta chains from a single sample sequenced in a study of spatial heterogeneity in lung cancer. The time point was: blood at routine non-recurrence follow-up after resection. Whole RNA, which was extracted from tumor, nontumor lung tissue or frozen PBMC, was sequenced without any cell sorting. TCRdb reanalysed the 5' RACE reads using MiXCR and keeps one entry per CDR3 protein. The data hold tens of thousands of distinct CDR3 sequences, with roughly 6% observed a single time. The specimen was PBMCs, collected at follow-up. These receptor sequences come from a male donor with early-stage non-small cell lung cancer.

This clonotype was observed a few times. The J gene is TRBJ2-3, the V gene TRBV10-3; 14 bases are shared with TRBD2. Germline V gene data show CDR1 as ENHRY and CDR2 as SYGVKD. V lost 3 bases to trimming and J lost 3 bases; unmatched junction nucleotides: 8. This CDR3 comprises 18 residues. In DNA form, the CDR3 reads TGTGCCATCAGTGACCCGGGACTAGCGGGAGTTTGGACAGATACGCAGTATTTT. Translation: CAISDPGLAGVWTDTQYF.

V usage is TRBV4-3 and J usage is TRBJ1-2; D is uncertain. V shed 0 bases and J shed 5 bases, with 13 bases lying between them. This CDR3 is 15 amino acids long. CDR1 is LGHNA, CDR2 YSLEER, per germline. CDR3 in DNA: TGCGCCAGCAGCCAAGAATCTCAGCCCAGTTATGGCTACACCTTC. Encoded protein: CASSQESQPSYGYTF.

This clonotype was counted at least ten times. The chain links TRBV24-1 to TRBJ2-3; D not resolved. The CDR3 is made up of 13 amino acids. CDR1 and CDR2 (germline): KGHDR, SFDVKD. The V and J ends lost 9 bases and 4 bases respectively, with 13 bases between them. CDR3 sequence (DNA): TGTGCCACCGAGAGTAGTTCGGCAGATACGCAGTATTTT. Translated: CATESSSADTQYF.

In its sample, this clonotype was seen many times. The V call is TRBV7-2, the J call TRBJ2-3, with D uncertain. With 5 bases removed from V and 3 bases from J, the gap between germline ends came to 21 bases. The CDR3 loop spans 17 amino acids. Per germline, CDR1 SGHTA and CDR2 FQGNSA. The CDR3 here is CASSPPEEPLGTDTQYF. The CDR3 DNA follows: TGTGCCAGCAGCCCCCCTGAGGAGCCCCTAGGTACAGATACGCAGTATTTT.

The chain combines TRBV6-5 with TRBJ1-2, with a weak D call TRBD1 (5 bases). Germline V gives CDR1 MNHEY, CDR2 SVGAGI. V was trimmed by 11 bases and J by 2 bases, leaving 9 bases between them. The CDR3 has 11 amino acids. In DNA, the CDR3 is TGTGCCCTCCGGGACAACTATGGCTACACCTTC. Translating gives CALRDNYGYTF.

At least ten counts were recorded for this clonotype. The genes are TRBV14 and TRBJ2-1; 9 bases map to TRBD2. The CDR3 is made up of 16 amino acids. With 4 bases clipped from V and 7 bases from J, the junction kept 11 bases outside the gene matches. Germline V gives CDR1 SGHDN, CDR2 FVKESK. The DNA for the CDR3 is TGTGCCAGCAGCCCCCGTCTAGCGGGGAAGGGGAATGAGCAGTTCTTC. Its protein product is CASSPRLAGKGNEQFF.

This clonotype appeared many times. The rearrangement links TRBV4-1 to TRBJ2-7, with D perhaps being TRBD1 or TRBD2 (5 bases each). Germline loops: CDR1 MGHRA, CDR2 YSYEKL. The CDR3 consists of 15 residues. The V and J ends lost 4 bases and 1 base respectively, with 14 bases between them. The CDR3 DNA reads TGCGCCAGCAGCCCCGGGACGACTCTTTCCTACGAGCAGTACGTC. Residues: CASSPGTTLSYEQYV.

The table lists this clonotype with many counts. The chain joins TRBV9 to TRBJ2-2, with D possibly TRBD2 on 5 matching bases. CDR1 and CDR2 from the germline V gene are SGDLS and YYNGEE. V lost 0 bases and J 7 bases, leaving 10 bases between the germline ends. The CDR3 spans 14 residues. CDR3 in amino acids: CASSVEFGGGELFF. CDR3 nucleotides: TGTGCCAGCAGCGTAGAGTTCGGAGGCGGGGAGCTGTTTTTT.

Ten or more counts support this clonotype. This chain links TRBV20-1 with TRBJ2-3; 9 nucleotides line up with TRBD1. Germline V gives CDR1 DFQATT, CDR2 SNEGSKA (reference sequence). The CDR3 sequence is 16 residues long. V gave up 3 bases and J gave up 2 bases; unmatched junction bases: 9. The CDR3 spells CSASGTGFDLTDTQYF. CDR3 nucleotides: TGCAGTGCTAGCGGGACAGGGTTTGACCTCACAGATACGCAGTATTTT.

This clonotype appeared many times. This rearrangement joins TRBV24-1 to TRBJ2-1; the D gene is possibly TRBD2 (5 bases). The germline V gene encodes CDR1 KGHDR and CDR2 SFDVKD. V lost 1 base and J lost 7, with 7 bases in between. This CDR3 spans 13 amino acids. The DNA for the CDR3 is TGTGCCACCAGTGATTTACTAGATAATGAGCAGTTCTTC. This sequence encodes CATSDLLDNEQFF.

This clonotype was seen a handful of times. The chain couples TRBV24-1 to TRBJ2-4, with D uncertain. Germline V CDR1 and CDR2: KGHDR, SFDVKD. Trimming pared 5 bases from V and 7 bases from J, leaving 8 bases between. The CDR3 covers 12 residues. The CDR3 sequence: CATSGVGNIQYF. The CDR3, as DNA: TGTGCCACCAGTGGGGTAGGGAACATTCAGTACTTC.

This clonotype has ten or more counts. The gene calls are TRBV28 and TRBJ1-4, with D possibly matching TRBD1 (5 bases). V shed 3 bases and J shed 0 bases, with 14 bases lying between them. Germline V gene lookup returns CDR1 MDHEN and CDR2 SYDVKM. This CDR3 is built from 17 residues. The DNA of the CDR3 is TGTGCCAGCAGTTTGAGTCCTTGGGGCGCAACTAATGAAAAACTGTTTTTT. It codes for CASSLSPWGATNEKLFF.

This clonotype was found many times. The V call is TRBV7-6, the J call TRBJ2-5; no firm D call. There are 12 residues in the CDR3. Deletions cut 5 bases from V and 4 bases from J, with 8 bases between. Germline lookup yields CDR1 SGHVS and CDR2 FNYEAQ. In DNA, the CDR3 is TGTGCCAGCAGCGTTAATGGAGAGACCCAGTACTTC. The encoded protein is CASSVNGETQYF.

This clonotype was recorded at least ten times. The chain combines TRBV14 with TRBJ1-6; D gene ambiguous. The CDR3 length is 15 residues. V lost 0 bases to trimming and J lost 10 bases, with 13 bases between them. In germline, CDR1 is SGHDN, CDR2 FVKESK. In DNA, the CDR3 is TGTGCCAGCAGCCAAGATCTCACGGCGGGCTCACCCCTCCACTTT. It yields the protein CASSQDLTAGSPLHF.

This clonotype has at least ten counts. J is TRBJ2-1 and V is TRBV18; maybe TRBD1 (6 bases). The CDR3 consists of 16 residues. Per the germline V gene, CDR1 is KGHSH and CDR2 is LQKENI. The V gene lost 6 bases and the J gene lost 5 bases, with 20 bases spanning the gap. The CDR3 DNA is TGTGCCAGCTCGGAACAGGAGACAGGTCGCCACAATGAGCAGTTCTTC. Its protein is CASSEQETGRHNEQFF.

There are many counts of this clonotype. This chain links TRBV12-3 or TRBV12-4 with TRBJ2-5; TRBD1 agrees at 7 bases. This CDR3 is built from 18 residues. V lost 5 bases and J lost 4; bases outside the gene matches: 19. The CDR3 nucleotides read TGTGCCAGCAGTCACTCTAAAGAAGTTATGGGACAGCGAGAGACCCAGTACTTC. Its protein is CASSHSKEVMGQRETQYF.

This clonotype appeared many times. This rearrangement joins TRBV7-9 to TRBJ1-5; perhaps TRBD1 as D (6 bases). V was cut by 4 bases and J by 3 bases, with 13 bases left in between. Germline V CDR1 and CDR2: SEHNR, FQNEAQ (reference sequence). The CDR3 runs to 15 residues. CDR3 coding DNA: TGTGCCAGCAGCTACAGAGGGGGGCCCAATCAGCCCCAGCATTTT. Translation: CASSYRGGPNQPQHF.

CDR3 sequence (DNA): TGTGCCAGCTCACAGAGTGAGTCGGGCGTCCACGAGCAGTACTTC. Its protein is CASSQSESGVHEQYF. The chain recombines TRBV18 with TRBJ2-7; the D is unclear. This CDR3 has 15 residues. V shed 4 bases and J shed 5 bases, with 18 bases lying between them. The germline V gene encodes CDR1 KGHSH and CDR2 LQKENI.

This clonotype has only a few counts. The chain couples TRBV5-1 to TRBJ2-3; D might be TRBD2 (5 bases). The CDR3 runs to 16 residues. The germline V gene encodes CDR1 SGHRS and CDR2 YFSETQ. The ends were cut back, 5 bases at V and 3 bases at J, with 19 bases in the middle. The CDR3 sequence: CASSLNTGGGTDTQYF. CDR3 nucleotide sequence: TGCGCCAGCAGTCTCAACACCGGAGGAGGTACAGATACGCAGTATTTT.

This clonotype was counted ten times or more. CDR3 in DNA: TGCAGTGCTAGATTTGGACAGGGGGCAGATACGCAGTATTTT. This encodes CSARFGQGADTQYF. This chain connects TRBV20-1 to TRBJ2-3, with 10 bases identical to TRBD1. The CDR3 totals 14 residues. CDR1 is DFQATT and CDR2 is SNEGSKA in the germline V gene (reference sequence). With V trimmed by 2 bases and J by 4 bases, 3 bases remained unmatched.

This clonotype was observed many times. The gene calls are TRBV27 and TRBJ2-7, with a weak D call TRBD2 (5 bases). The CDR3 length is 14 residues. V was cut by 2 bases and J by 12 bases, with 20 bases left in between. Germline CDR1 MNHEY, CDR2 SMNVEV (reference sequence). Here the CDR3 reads CASSLQGPIGVLYV. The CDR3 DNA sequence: TGTGCCAGCAGTTTACAAGGGCCTATCGGGGTGTTGTACGTC.

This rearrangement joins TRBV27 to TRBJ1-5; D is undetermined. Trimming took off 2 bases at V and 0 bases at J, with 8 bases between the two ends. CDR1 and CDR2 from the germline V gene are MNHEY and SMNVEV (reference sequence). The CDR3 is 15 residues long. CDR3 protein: CASSLHRLSNQPQHF. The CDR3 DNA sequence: TGTGCCAGCAGTTTACACAGACTTAGCAATCAGCCCCAGCATTTT.